This T cell receptor (beta chain) derives from a study of cytomegalovirus exposure and HLA in healthy donors. The overall study: Of the donors genotyped, several hundred in all, 81% fell in the Caucasian-associated ancestry cluster.

60 Vbeta and 13 Jbeta primers were used in PCR. The protocol was immunoSEQ multiplex PCR, while the TCRdb copy is restricted to in-frame clones and leaves out a portion. Here the sample spans about 160,000 clones, approximately 85% being singletons. Study results and limitations: One later analysis reportedly identified an Asian-associated ancestry cluster that showed fewer N-insertions than the approximately 700-donor mean. For most TCR beta V segments, an earlier analysis put the productive rate at about 87% or about 30% of the time. An analysis that came later showed most CMV-associated TCR beta chains appearing HLA-restricted.

A word on this clone: Its antigen is not identified.

The source material was PBMCs. This receptor was obtained from a man between 50 and 59 years old in good health and CMV-seropositive.

For the CDR3, the DNA is TGTGCCAGCAGCTTCTTTGACAGGGCCTACGAGCAGTACTTC. Its translation: CASSFFDRAYEQYF. The rearrangement joins TRBV7-9 to TRBJ2-7; 7 nucleotides agree with TRBD1. Germline V gene data show CDR1 as SEHNR and CDR2 as FQNEAQ (reference sequence). J gave up 2 bases and V 3 bases, and 4 bases lay outside the gene matches. The CDR3 is 14 amino acids.